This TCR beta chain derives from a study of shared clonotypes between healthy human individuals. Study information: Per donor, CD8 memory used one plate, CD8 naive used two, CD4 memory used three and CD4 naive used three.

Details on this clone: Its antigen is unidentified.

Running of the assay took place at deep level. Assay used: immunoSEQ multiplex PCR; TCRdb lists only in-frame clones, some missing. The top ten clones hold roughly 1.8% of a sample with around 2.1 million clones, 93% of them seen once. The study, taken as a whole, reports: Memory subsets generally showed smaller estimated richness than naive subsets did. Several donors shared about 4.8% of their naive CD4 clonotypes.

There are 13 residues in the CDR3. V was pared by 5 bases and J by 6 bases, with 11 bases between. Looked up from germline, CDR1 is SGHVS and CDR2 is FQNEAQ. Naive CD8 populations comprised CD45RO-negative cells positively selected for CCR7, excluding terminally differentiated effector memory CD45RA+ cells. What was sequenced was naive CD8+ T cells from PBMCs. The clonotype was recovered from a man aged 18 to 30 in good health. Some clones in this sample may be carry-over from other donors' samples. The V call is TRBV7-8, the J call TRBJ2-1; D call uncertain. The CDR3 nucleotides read TGTGCCAGCAGCGTAGGAAAGCGCAATGAGCAGTTCTTC. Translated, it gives CASSVGKRNEQFF.